The 19 T cell receptor beta chains below come from one sample, sequenced in a study of blood T cell repertoires in COVID-19. This table comes from immunoSEQ multiplex PCR, and its TCRdb copy is limited to in-frame clones, with some not included. Of over 50,000 clones in the sample, 82% are singletons; the top ten hold about 14%. The material sequenced was peripheral blood. The receptors shown here come from a human donor in a cohort sampled during active COVID-19.

The chain links TRBV20-1 to TRBJ2-2, with D possibly matching TRBD1 (6 bases). Germline CDR1 reads DFQATT; CDR2 reads SNEGSKA (reference sequence). The CDR3 consists of 19 residues. Between the trimmed V and J ends, which lost 3 bases and 0 bases, there was a span of 23 bases. The DNA for the CDR3 is TGCAGTGCTAGTGGAGAGGGGATACGGGACACCTCGAACACCGGGGAGCTGTTTTTT. Its translation is CSASGEGIRDTSNTGELFF.

This chain joins TRBV6-4 and TRBJ1-5, with 12 nucleotides matching TRBD1. Germline CDR1 reads MRHNA; CDR2 reads SNTAGT. The V segment lost 2 bases and the J segment 1 base; nucleotides outside the gene matches: 6. CDR3 length: 18 residues. The CDR3 loop reads CASSDQGQGAKSNQPQHF. The CDR3 DNA reads as TGTGCCAGCAGTGACCAGGGACAGGGGGCGAAGAGCAATCAGCCCCAGCATTTT.

The V gene is TRBV7-2, the J gene TRBJ1-1; D ambiguous. From germline, CDR1 is SGHTA and CDR2 FQGNSA. Trimming pared 3 bases from V and 5 bases from J, leaving 10 bases between. CDR3 length equals 13 residues. CDR3 in amino acids: CASSFWTRTEAFF. The CDR3 DNA sequence: TGTGCCAGCAGCTTTTGGACTCGGACTGAAGCTTTCTTT.

In its sample, this clone was seen a few times. The chain joins TRBV27 to TRBJ2-5; 7 bases agree with TRBD1. Germline V gene lookup returns CDR1 MNHEY and CDR2 SMNVEV (reference sequence). The CDR3 consists of 15 residues. V was clipped by 0 bases and J by 0 bases; unmatched bases: 1. The CDR3 nucleotides are TGTGCCAGCAGTTTATCGGACAGGAACCAAGAGACCCAGTACTTC. Protein sequence: CASSLSDRNQETQYF.

The chain recombines TRBV27 with TRBJ2-1; D ambiguous. V dropped 0 bases and J dropped 0 bases, with 6 bases sitting between them. CDR3 size: 15 residues. Germline V gene data show CDR1 as MNHEY and CDR2 as SMNVEV (reference sequence). The CDR3 DNA reads TGTGCCAGCAGTTTATCGTCAGGCTCCTACAATGAGCAGTTCTTC. The encoded protein is CASSLSSGSYNEQFF.

The rearrangement joins TRBV5-8 to TRBJ2-3; TRBD2 might be the D (6 bases). CDR1 SGHTS and CDR2 YDEGEE come from the germline V gene. V was trimmed by 4 bases and J by 0 bases, leaving 18 bases between them. CDR3 length equals 17 residues. CDR3 protein: CASSPGGIYSSTDTQYF. CDR3 DNA: TGTGCCAGCAGCCCTGGGGGGATTTATTCTAGCACAGATACGCAGTATTTT.

This chain joins TRBV19 and TRBJ1-2; 7 nucleotides line up with TRBD1. The CDR3 sequence is 15 residues long. Per germline, CDR1 LNHDA and CDR2 SQIVND (reference sequence). The J segment lost 0 bases and the V segment lost 6 bases, leaving 7 bases of the junction unmatched. The CDR3 region has the DNA TGTGCCAGTAGGGACACCGGGACAGCTAACTATGGCTACACCTTC. Protein: CASRDTGTANYGYTF. Full variable domain (rest looked up from reference TRBV19 and TRBJ1-2): DGGITQSPKYLFRKEGQNVTLSCEQNLNHDAMYWYRQDPGQGLRLIYYSQIVNDFQKGDIAEGYSVSREKKESFPLTVTSAQKNPTAFYLCASRDTGTANYGYTFGSGTRLTVV.

The chain carries TRBV5-4 and TRBJ1-6, with 12 nucleotides matching TRBD1. V shed 4 bases and J 6 bases; nucleotides not matched to a gene: 5. CDR1 is SGHNT and CDR2 is YYREEE in the germline V gene (reference sequence). The CDR3 spans 16 residues. DNA of the CDR3: TGTGCCAGCAGCGTGGGACAGGGGGCTTCTAATTCACCCCTCCACTTT. This codes for CASSVGQGASNSPLHF.

The chain combines TRBV7-2 with TRBJ2-5, with D hard to call. Germline V CDR1 and CDR2: SGHTA, FQGNSA. This CDR3 region has 13 residues. Trimming removed 3 bases from V and 7 bases from J, with 12 bases in between. CDR3 protein: CASSFPGFGTQYF. The DNA of the CDR3 is TGTGCCAGCAGCTTCCCTGGCTTTGGGACCCAGTACTTC. The full variable domain, its missing parts supplied by reference TRBV7-2 and TRBJ2-5, is GAGVSQSPSNKVTEKGKDVELRCDPISGHTALYWYRQSLGQGLEFLIYFQGNSAPDKSGLPSDRFSAERTGGSVSTLTIQRTQQEDSAVYLCASSFPGFGTQYFGPGTRLLVL.

The chain joins TRBV19 to TRBJ2-7, with D tentatively TRBD1 (6 bases). This CDR3 region has 13 residues. Looked up from germline, CDR1 is LNHDA and CDR2 is SQIVND (reference sequence). The V end lost 4 bases, the J end lost 3 bases, and 10 bases lay between the germline ends. The CDR3: CASSTQQGYEQYF. As DNA, the CDR3 is TGTGCCAGTAGTACCCAACAGGGCTACGAGCAGTACTTC.

The V call is TRBV9, the J call TRBJ2-7; 7 bases agree with TRBD2. Germline values: CDR1 SGDLS, CDR2 YYNGEE. The V and J ends lost 4 bases and 7 bases, in that order; junction bases with no gene match: 17. This CDR3 region has 16 residues. The CDR3 reads CASSTVGGSSVREQYF. Written as DNA, the CDR3 is TGTGCCAGCAGCACGGTCGGGGGGAGCAGCGTGAGAGAGCAGTACTTC.

This clone was counted a single time. This chain connects TRBV18 to TRBJ2-7; 7 nucleotides align to TRBD2. The CDR3 is 16 residues long. Germline V CDR1 and CDR2: KGHSH, LQKENI. V lost 0 bases and J lost 1; bases outside the gene matches: 6. Here the CDR3 reads CASSPPAAGVSYEQYF. The CDR3, as DNA: TGTGCCAGCTCACCACCTGCTGCGGGGGTTTCCTACGAGCAGTACTTC.

The rearrangement joins TRBV5-1 to TRBJ2-5, with D perhaps matching TRBD2 (5 bases). The CDR3 is made up of 15 amino acids. V was trimmed by 4 bases and J by 1 base, leaving 14 bases between them. Germline V gene lookup returns CDR1 SGHRS and CDR2 YFSETQ. CDR3 amino acids: CASSPSTTSQETQYF. DNA of the CDR3: TGCGCCAGCAGCCCCTCGACTACGAGCCAAGAGACCCAGTACTTC.

This clone was seen a single time. The chain is built from TRBV6-5 and TRBJ2-3; the D gene is possibly TRBD1 (6 bases). This CDR3 is built from 13 residues. Trimming pared 6 bases from V and 6 bases from J, leaving 13 bases between. CDR1 MNHEY and CDR2 SVGAGI come from the germline V gene. CDR3 sequence (DNA): TGTGCCAGCAGATCAGGGGTGGTGGATACGCAGTATTTT. This gives the protein CASRSGVVDTQYF.

V is TRBV5-5 and J is TRBJ2-6, with 8 bases that match TRBD1. CDR3 length: 15 residues. J was trimmed by 11 bases and V by 4 bases; bases with no gene match: 11. CDR1 SGHKS and CDR2 YYEKEE come from the germline V gene (reference sequence). The CDR3 here is CASSGRRTGQDVLTF. The CDR3 DNA follows: TGTGCCAGCAGCGGCCGGAGGACAGGGCAGGACGTCCTGACTTTC.

The chain links TRBV5-4 to TRBJ2-7; 8 positions match TRBD1. Losses at the gene ends were 0 bases for V and 4 bases for J; bases not matched to a gene: 12. This CDR3 spans 17 amino acids. Per the germline V gene, CDR1 is SGHNT and CDR2 is YYREEE (reference sequence). CDR3 protein: CASSLGPQGAEAYEQYF. CDR3 bases: TGTGCCAGCAGCTTGGGCCCGCAGGGGGCGGAAGCTTACGAGCAGTACTTC.

The rearrangement links TRBV27 to TRBJ2-1; TRBD1 matches at 8 bases. CDR3 length equals 15 residues. With 1 base clipped from V and 7 bases from J, the junction kept 6 bases outside the gene matches. Germline V gives CDR1 MNHEY, CDR2 SMNVEV (reference sequence). The CDR3 reads CASSLWGGQGNEQFF. CDR3 DNA sequence: TGTGCCAGCAGTTTATGGGGCGGACAGGGAAATGAGCAGTTCTTC.

V usage is TRBV28 and J usage is TRBJ1-3, with TRBD1 as a possible D gene (5 bases). CDR3 length equals 14 residues. Trimming took off 5 bases at V and 8 bases at J, with 16 bases between the two ends. Germline V gene sequence: CDR1 MDHEN, CDR2 SYDVKM. For the CDR3, the DNA is TGTGCCAGCAGTGACGGGGGTCGGGGGGACACCATATATTTT. Residues: CASSDGGRGDTIYF.

The chain uses TRBV29-1 and TRBJ2-2, with D hard to call. This CDR3 contains 13 residues. V was shortened by 7 bases and J by 5 bases, with 14 bases between the two germline ends. Germline CDR1 SQVTM, CDR2 ANQGSEA. DNA of the CDR3: TGCAGCGCGCCCTCCCCCACTACCGGGGAGCTGTTTTTT. Encoded protein: CSAPSPTTGELFF.